The clone carrying this TCR beta chain was picked up many times. Its antigen is not known. These data come from a study of identical twins. TCRdb reprocessed the 5' RACE reads with MiXCR, giving one entry per CDR3 protein. The sample holds approximately 210,000 distinct CDR3 sequences, about a tenth seen once. In germline, CDR1 is SGHRS, CDR2 YFSETQ. Trimming cost V 2 bases and J 6 bases, with 9 bases left between them. The CDR3 runs to 13 residues. Study findings and constraints: Fewer insertions marked abundant cord blood beta clonotypes; young adult naive trended weakly, memory not at all.

This sequence originates from a woman aged 18-29 years in good health. The specimen sequenced was memory (CD45RO+) T cells sorted from blood. V gene TRBV5-1 combines with J gene TRBJ2-1; D is tentatively TRBD1 or TRBD2 (5 bases each). The CDR3, as DNA: TGCGCCAGCAGCTTTATCGGGGCCAATGAGCAGTTCTTC. This translates into CASSFIGANEQFF.